The present entry profiles one T cell receptor (beta chain) with its context. Its antigen remains unknown. The entry originates in a study of T cell responses to AZD1222 COVID-19 vaccine. Whole-study findings and limits: Donors in the cohort were predominantly white British and more often female, and clonal diversity was possibly underestimated. Reportedly, close to half of spike-specific TCRs are directed against unmutated variant regions. Seropositive at baseline were only six or seven AZD1222 recipients.

The CDR3 has 14 residues. Trimming shortened V by 2 bases and J by 3 bases, and 11 bases separated the two germline ends. Germline lookup yields CDR1 SGDLS and CDR2 YYNGEE. Second-dose groups at about 4 or about 12 weeks were pooled. Sequencing used immunoSEQ multiplex PCR; TCRdb keeps in-frame clones, though not all of them. The data show some 280,000 clones, almost 95% seen once. The specimen was peripheral blood, collected 28 days after the second AZD1222 dose. The receptor was derived from an adult who received the AZD1222 COVID-19 vaccine. This chain uses TRBV9 with TRBJ1-1; the D is unclear. The CDR3 coding sequence is TGTGCCAGCAGCGTGTCCCTGGCGTACACTGAAGCTTTCTTT. Translated, it gives CASSVSLAYTEAFF.